This T cell receptor (beta chain) stems from a study of blood T cell repertoires in COVID-19. At the level of the study: Sites across the United States, Italy and Spain contributed samples from acute and convalescent COVID-19. The analysed material was cDNA or gDNA that came from T cells, B-cell-depleted T cells, or PBMCs.

Original methodology: The assay estimated nucleated cells by amplifying reference gene primers. Assay used: immunoSEQ multiplex PCR; TCRdb lists only in-frame clones, some missing. The V and J calls and the clone size are those of that table, but D and trimming were determined from the DNA. The sample comprises about 86,000 clones, over 80% of which are singletons, and roughly 32% rests with the top ten. Looked up from germline, CDR1 is SGHTS and CDR2 is YDEGEE. Losses at the gene ends were 0 bases for V and 4 bases for J; bases not matched to a gene: 9. This CDR3 contains 16 residues. V gene TRBV5-8 combines with J gene TRBJ1-1; 7 nucleotides agree with TRBD1. Sequenced: peripheral blood. This receptor was taken from a woman aged 80 or older with active or convalescent COVID-19. Here the CDR3 DNA reads TGTGCCAGCAGCTTGGGCAGGGGGTTCGGATCCACTGAAGCTTTCTTT. Its translation is CASSLGRGFGSTEAFF.